Below, 7 T cell receptor beta chains from the same sample are listed, as sequenced in a study of T cell clonality in common variable immunodeficiency. Profiled with immunoSEQ multiplex PCR; TCRdb holds only in-frame clones, not every one. The sample yields under 30,000 clones, without any singletons. The sequenced material came from peripheral blood mononuclear cells. The receptor source for this set is a person aged 18-70 years in good health.

This clone was counted at least ten times. The CDR3 is cut off 3 residues early in the read; its end comes from the germline J gene. This rearrangement joins TRBV19 to TRBJ2-1, with 12 bases aligning to TRBD1. Germline-derived CDR1 and CDR2 are LNHDA and SQIVND (reference sequence). J gave up 6 bases and V 7 bases, and 7 bases lay outside the gene matches. The CDR3 is 15 amino acids. The chain's CDR3 is CASKLGQGASNEQFF. The covered CDR3 bases are TGTGCCAGTAAACTGGGACAGGGGGCCTCCAATGAG.

As for this clone: The read halts 3 residues ahead of the CDR3 end, with the missing end drawn from the germline J gene. The chain is built from TRBV18 and TRBJ1-2, with a weak D call TRBD1 (6 bases). Germline CDR1 is KGHSH and CDR2 is LQKENI. This CDR3 comprises 15 residues. The sequenced part of the CDR3 DNA is TGTGCCAGCTCACCAGGACAGACAAGCTCCTACGAC. Its translation: CASSPGQTSSYD. The CDR3 reads in full as CASSPGQTSSYDYTF.

The table lists this clone with many counts. The read is 3 residues too short to cover the CDR3 end, so that end is filled in from the germline J gene. The rearrangement uses TRBV7-8 and TRBJ2-1; D gene ambiguous. Germline V gene data show CDR1 as SGHVS and CDR2 as FQNEAQ. The CDR3 is made up of 15 amino acids. Deletions cut 6 bases from V and 2 bases from J, with 14 bases between. The CDR3 bases that were read are TGTGCCAGCAGATGGGCCGCCACCACCTACAATGAG. Protein: CASRWAATTYNE. The CDR3 reads in full as CASRWAATTYNEQFF.

This clone is deemed medium-sized (0.01 to 0.1%). Read sequence stops 3 residues before the CDR3 end, and the germline J gene provides the missing end. The gene calls are TRBV28 and TRBJ1-5; D is undetermined. The CDR3 spans 14 residues. The V end was cut by 3 bases, the J end by 0 bases, with 6 bases between. The V gene's germline CDR1 is MDHEN and CDR2 SYDVKM. Here the CDR3 reads CASSFYGSNQPQHF. Partial CDR3 DNA: TGTGCCAGCAGTTTTTACGGTAGCAATCAGCCC. The entire variable domain, with the rest obtained from reference TRBV28 and TRBJ1-5, is as follows: DVKVTQSSRYLVKRTGEKVFLECVQDMDHENMFWYRQDPGLGLRLIYFSYDVKMKEKGDIPEGYSVSREKKERFSLILESASTNQTSMYLCASSFYGSNQPQHFGDGTRLSIL.

In its sample, this clone was seen many times. The sequence runs out 3 residues before the end of the CDR3; the remainder is reconstructed from the germline J gene. J is TRBJ2-5 and V is TRBV20-1; 9 bases line up with TRBD2. This CDR3 has 14 residues. V lost 6 bases to trimming and J lost 1 base; unmatched junction nucleotides: 6. Per germline, CDR1 DFQATT and CDR2 SNEGSKA (reference sequence). The part of the CDR3 DNA that was read is TGCAGTGCCAACGCGGGGGGGGGCCAAGAGACC. It yields the protein CSANAGGGQET. The full-length CDR3 reads as CSANAGGGQETQYF.

This clone was counted ten times or more. The read gets to within 3 residues of the CDR3 end, and the germline J gene fills in the rest. The chain links TRBV18 to TRBJ2-7; 7 nucleotides align to TRBD1. V shed 3 bases and J 2 bases; nucleotides not matched to a gene: 7. Per the germline V gene, CDR1 is KGHSH and CDR2 is LQKENI. This CDR3 has 15 amino acids. The covered CDR3 bases are TGTGCCAGCTCACCGAGACAGGGTAACACCTACGAG. This codes for CASSPRQGNTYE. In full, the CDR3 reads CASSPRQGNTYEQYF. Based on the CDR3 plus reference TRBV18 and TRBJ2-7, the full variable domain is NAGVMQNPRHLVRRRGQEARLRCSPMKGHSHVYWYRQLPEEGLKFMVYLQKENIIDESGMPKERFSAEFPKEGPSILRIQQVVRGDSAAYFCASSPRQGNTYEQYFGPGTRLTVT.

On this clone: Read coverage stops 3 residues before the CDR3 terminus; the germline J gene supplies the remainder. The J gene is TRBJ2-1, the V gene TRBV5-1, with 9 bases lining up with TRBD2. Per the germline V gene, CDR1 is SGHRS and CDR2 is YFSETQ. The CDR3 runs to 18 residues. With 6 bases clipped from V and 3 bases from J, the junction kept 16 bases outside the gene matches. The chain's CDR3 is CASNSAMGPSGVYNEQFF. Partial CDR3 DNA: TGCGCCAGCAACTCCGCGATGGGGCCTAGCGGGGTCTACAATGAG. The full variable domain, with the rest looked up from reference TRBV5-1 and TRBJ2-1, is KAGVTQTPRYLIKTRGQQVTLSCSPISGHRSVSWYQQTPGQGLQFLFEYFSETQRNKGNFPGRFSGRQFSNSRSEMNVSTLELGDSALYLCASNSAMGPSGVYNEQFFGPGTRLTVL.